A selection of T cell receptor beta chains follows, all from one sample in a study of cytomegalovirus exposure and HLA in healthy donors. Generated by immunoSEQ multiplex PCR, the TCRdb table keeps only in-frame clones and is missing some. The sample has 200,000 or so clones, approximately 88% seen once. Input material: PBMCs. These TCRs come from a boy between 10 and 17 years old in good health and CMV-seronegative. CDR3s include the opening cysteine and the closing phenylalanine or tryptophan. The order of the fields is V gene, D gene, J gene, clone size, CDR3 length, CDR3 protein, CDR3 DNA. The D gene is left open where the match is weak. For some rows the clone size is stated as once, few or many, or as a class when expanded; others skip it.

TRBV7-9	.	TRBJ1-1	.	16	CASRSPSVNPSTEAFF	TGTGCCAGCAGATCCCCCTCGGTTAACCCATCCACTGAAGCTTTCTTT
TRBV9	TRBD2	TRBJ2-2	.	17	CASSAPTSGENTGELFF	TGTGCCAGCAGCGCCCCCACTAGCGGGGAGAACACCGGGGAGCTGTTTTTT
TRBV27	TRBD2	TRBJ2-1	.	15	CASSLKPSGYNEQFF	TGTGCCAGCAGTTTAAAGCCTAGCGGGTACAATGAGCAGTTCTTC
TRBV5-1	TRBD1	TRBJ1-5	once	15	CASSRTGQGNQPQHF	TGCGCCAGCAGCAGAACGGGACAGGGCAATCAGCCCCAGCATTTT
TRBV7-9	.	TRBJ1-1	.	13	CASYGGGLTEAFF	TGTGCCAGCTACGGGGGAGGTCTAACTGAAGCTTTCTTT
TRBV6-5	TRBD1	TRBJ1-1	.	14	CASSHRGQGFEAFF	TGTGCCAGCAGTCACCGGGGACAGGGGTTTGAAGCTTTCTTT
TRBV7-3	TRBD2	TRBJ2-7	.	17	CASSSLALSGDSYEQYF	TGTGCCAGCAGCTCCCTGGCCCTTAGCGGGGACTCCTACGAGCAGTACTTC
TRBV11-3	.	TRBJ1-1	.	14	CASSFGGAGTEAFF	TGTGCCAGCAGCTTCGGGGGGGCCGGCACTGAAGCTTTCTTT
TRBV2	.	TRBJ2-7	.	11	CASTRDYEQYF	TGTGCCAGCACCAGGGACTACGAGCAGTACTTC
TRBV21-1	.	TRBJ1-1	.	17	CARVQGARVSGNTEAFF	TGTGCCAGGGTACAGGGGGCGCGGGTGTCGGGGAACACTGAAGCTTTCTTT
TRBV9	.	TRBJ2-7	.	14	CASSVGAFSYEQYF	TGTGCCAGCAGCGTAGGGGCTTTTAGCTACGAGCAGTACTTC
TRBV5-1	.	TRBJ1-4	.	15	CASRGEWTTNEKLFF	TGCGCCAGCAGAGGGGAATGGACAACTAATGAAAAACTGTTTTTT
TRBV7-9	.	TRBJ1-2	.	11	CATRQDYGYTF	TGTGCCACCAGACAGGACTATGGCTACACCTTC
TRBV6-5	.	TRBJ1-2	few	11	CATSPGGGYTF	TGTGCCACCTCCCCGGGGGGAGGCTACACCTTC
TRBV30	TRBD1	TRBJ1-3	once	12	CAWAQGSYTIYF	TGTGCCTGGGCACAGGGGAGTTACACCATATATTTT
TRBV12-5	.	TRBJ2-6	.	17	CASGLSGGARGANVLTF	TGTGCTAGTGGTTTGAGTGGGGGGGCGCGTGGGGCCAACGTCCTGACTTTC
TRBV4-1	.	TRBJ1-2	.	13	CASSQVGDYGYTF	TGCGCCAGCAGCCAAGTGGGAGACTATGGCTACACCTTC
TRBV25-1	.	TRBJ2-5	.	16	CASSLTDGTLWETQYF	TGTGCCAGCAGCCTCACCGACGGGACTTTGTGGGAGACCCAGTACTTC
TRBV5-4	.	TRBJ1-6	once	17	CASSLGSGSSYNSPLHF	TGTGCCAGCAGCTTGGGTTCGGGGAGCTCCTATAATTCACCCCTCCACTTT
TRBV6-6	.	TRBJ2-7	.	16	CASSYSGEAGSYEQYF	TGTGCCAGCAGTTACTCTGGAGAGGCTGGTAGCTACGAGCAGTACTTC
TRBV2	TRBD2	TRBJ2-7	.	15	CASIRTSGRANEQYF	TGTGCCAGCATCCGGACTAGCGGGAGGGCCAACGAGCAGTACTTC
TRBV25-1	.	TRBJ2-7	.	11	CASSASYEQYF	TGTGCCAGCAGTGCCAGCTACGAGCAGTACTTC
TRBV4-3	TRBD1	TRBJ2-7	once	22	CASSGAGTGMVRGNGSIYEQYF	TGCGCCAGCTCCGGAGCCGGGACAGGGATGGTAAGGGGGAACGGATCAATTTACGAGCAGTACTTC
TRBV19	.	TRBJ1-1	.	16	CASSIDRSFGGTEAFF	TGTGCCAGTAGTATAGATCGAAGTTTCGGGGGAACTGAAGCTTTCTTT
TRBV10-3	TRBD1	TRBJ1-1	.	15	CAISDQDRSDTEAFF	TGTGCCATCAGTGACCAGGACAGGTCGGACACTGAAGCTTTCTTT
TRBV29-1	.	TRBJ1-1	once	10	CSTRTTEAFF	TGCAGCACACGCACCACTGAAGCTTTCTTT
TRBV5-4	.	TRBJ2-7	.	15	CASSPHVGDSYEQYF	TGTGCCAGCAGCCCTCACGTCGGGGACTCCTACGAGCAGTACTTC
TRBV6-5	.	TRBJ2-7	few	15	CASSYSIALAYEQYF	TGTGCCAGCAGTTACTCCATAGCGCTCGCCTACGAGCAGTACTTC
TRBV6-5	TRBD1	TRBJ2-3	.	15	CASSYGTGGTDTQYF	TGTGCCAGCAGTTACGGGACAGGGGGCACAGATACGCAGTATTTT
TRBV30	.	TRBJ2-7	few	12	CAWNTRPGEQYF	TGTGCCTGGAATACGCGGCCCGGCGAGCAGTACTTC
TRBV28	.	TRBJ2-7	.	15	CASSLMAGADYEQYF	TGTGCCAGCAGTTTAATGGCAGGGGCTGACTACGAGCAGTACTTC
TRBV30	.	TRBJ1-1	.	10	CALLNTEAFF	TGTGCCCTCCTTAACACTGAAGCTTTCTTT
TRBV9	.	TRBJ1-2	.	16	CASSAQGGSGNYGYTF	TGTGCCAGCAGCGCTCAGGGAGGGTCAGGAAACTATGGCTACACCTTC
TRBV5-4	TRBD1	TRBJ2-7	.	16	CASSSFAGTGYYEQYF	TGTGCCAGCAGCTCATTCGCCGGGACAGGTTATTACGAGCAGTACTTC
TRBV7-2	TRBD2	TRBJ2-7	.	15	CASSDGLAGDYEQYF	TGTGCCAGCAGCGACGGACTAGCGGGAGATTACGAGCAGTACTTC
TRBV30	TRBD2	TRBJ2-3	.	15	CAWSSGRRSTDTQYF	TGTGCCTGGTCTAGCGGGAGGAGGAGCACAGATACGCAGTATTTT
TRBV6-5	.	TRBJ2-1	.	15	CASSFSTGAYNEQFF	TGTGCCAGCAGTTTCTCGACAGGAGCCTACAATGAGCAGTTCTTC
TRBV5-4	.	TRBJ1-2	.	16	CASSKPQGERVYGYTF	TGTGCCAGCAGCAAGCCTCAGGGTGAGCGGGTCTATGGCTACACCTTC
TRBV4-2	.	TRBJ1-1	.	17	CASSQNLRRGREDEAFF	TGTGCCAGCAGCCAAAACCTGCGGAGGGGTCGAGAGGATGAAGCTTTCTTT